A selection of T cell receptor beta chains follows, all from one sample in a study of blood T cell repertoires in COVID-19. Libraries were prepared by immunoSEQ multiplex PCR; TCRdb keeps only in-frame clonotypes and omits some of them. This table holds about 85,000 clones, approximately 89% found once. Sequenced input: peripheral blood. These receptors came from a human donor with active COVID-19. The donor label of this sample is uncertain. Both conserved end residues are part of each CDR3. D genes are given only for firm matches. For some rows the clone size is stated as once, few or many, or as a class when expanded; others skip it.

CDR3: CAISVTGNGKDGYTF
DNA: TGTGCCATCAGTGTCACAGGGAACGGAAAGGATGGCTACACCTTC
size: .
J: TRBJ1-2
V: TRBV10-3
D: .

CDR3: CASSFNQGARNSPLHF
DNA: TGTGCCAGCAGTTTTAATCAGGGGGCTCGTAATTCACCCCTCCACTTT
size: .
J: TRBJ1-6
V: TRBV27
D: TRBD1

CDR3: CASSPLPGGNQPQHF
DNA: TGTGCCAGCTCACCACTCCCTGGGGGGAATCAGCCCCAGCATTTT
size: .
J: TRBJ1-5
V: TRBV18
D: .

CDR3: CATTDRGRRGTEAFF
DNA: TGTGCCACTACAGACAGGGGGCGGAGAGGCACTGAAGCTTTCTTT
size: .
J: TRBJ1-1
V: TRBV19
D: TRBD1

CDR3: CASRSSLSTDTQYF
DNA: TGTGCCAGCAGGTCGTCTTTGAGCACAGATACGCAGTATTTT
size: .
J: TRBJ2-3
V: TRBV7-9
D: .

CDR3: CASTLGLGETQYF
DNA: TGTGCCAGCACCTTGGGACTAGGGGAGACCCAGTACTTC
size: .
J: TRBJ2-5
V: TRBV6-6
D: TRBD2

CDR3: CASTGLDTEAFF
DNA: TGTGCCAGCACAGGGTTAGACACTGAAGCTTTCTTT
size: .
J: TRBJ1-1
V: TRBV2
D: .

CDR3: CASSWGRGMTEAFF
DNA: TGTGCCAGCAGCTGGGGGAGGGGAATGACTGAAGCTTTCTTT
size: .
J: TRBJ1-1
V: TRBV5-6
D: .

CDR3: CASSLNNPLAGGIETQYF
DNA: TGTGCCAGCAGCCTAAACAACCCCCTCGCGGGGGGTATTGAGACCCAGTACTTC
size: .
J: TRBJ2-5
V: TRBV7-2
D: TRBD2

CDR3: CASSPWTSGGQETQYF
DNA: TGTGCCAGCAGCCCGTGGACTAGCGGGGGGCAAGAGACCCAGTACTTC
size: few
J: TRBJ2-5
V: TRBV3-1/TRBV3-2
D: TRBD2

CDR3: CASSWDTEREAFF
DNA: TGCGCCAGCAGCTGGGACACGGAGCGTGAAGCTTTCTTT
size: .
J: TRBJ1-1
V: TRBV5-1
D: .

CDR3: CASSIQGTTEAFF
DNA: TGTGCCAGCAGCATACAGGGAACCACTGAAGCTTTCTTT
size: once
J: TRBJ1-1
V: TRBV7-3
D: .